The source of this TCR beta chain is a study of blood T cell repertoires in COVID-19 (dated by TCRdb to about 2020). Notes on the research overall: Samples from collaborators originated in the United States, Italy and Spain and spanned both the acute and convalescent phases of COVID-19. The dataset comprised deeply sampled blood TCRbeta repertoires from subjects exposed to, actively infected with, or recovered from COVID-19. The material from the prospective study consisted of cDNA or gDNA derived from T cells, B-cell-depleted T cells, or PBMCs. The sample metadata nearly always contained a de-identified subject ID, COVID-19 status, age in years and sex. Where available, HLA class I and class II types were taken from metadata supplied by the sample provider and were not determined by assay-based typing. The repertoires were released in a freely available public database intended as a resource for research on the immune response to SARS-CoV-2. Samples were obtained from the ongoing ImmuneRACE study (first 160 participants) and from 1,254 subjects provided by 6 global collaborators. Overall results and qualifications from the work: The amount of clinical and demographic metadata varied by source and participant and was provided uncurated.

The immunoSEQ Assay, a bias-controlled multiplex PCR, was used to amplify TCRbeta CDR3 regions from genomic DNA. The study's own analysis went as follows. The number of nucleated cells in each sample was estimated by amplification of reference gene primers within the assay. To quantify the absolute abundance of each unique TCRbeta CDR3 rearrangement, sequence reads were collapsed and filtered. For each sample, productive Simpson clonality was calculated as the square root of Simpson's diversity index across productive rearrangements. What TCRdb holds here is the immuneACCESS table cut down to in-frame rearrangements. Part of the clones is not present; checked against another copy, under half of the missing clones reflect an unresolved V gene, and the others are unexplained. Clone size and V and J calls were adopted from that table, with D and trimming inferred from the DNA. The sample records a few hundred thousand clones, just under 90% of which are singletons. The ten biggest clones cover approximately 9.3% of the sample.

The CDR3 runs 15 residues from the cysteine to the phenylalanine. Solely the CDR3 DNA is kept, with 45 bases framed from the first base. The germline V gene yields MNHEY for CDR1 and SVGEGT for CDR2. V is cut by 6 bases and J by 3 bases, and the space between the germline ends is 18 bases. In the prospective study, participants were roughly 18 to 100 years old, resided in 24 geographic areas of the United States, and were enrolled through a virtual design. In the prospective study, cohorts were assigned on the basis of participant-reported clinical history obtained from a screening survey and a study questionnaire. Recovered participants in ImmuneRACE Cohort 3 were defined as having two consecutive negative NP/OP PCR tests, clearance from a healthcare professional, or resolution of symptoms. Each participant in the prospective study had whole blood, serum and a nasopharyngeal or oropharyngeal swab collected by mobile phlebotomists. Prospective study participants could optionally give additional blood draws and questionnaires over an approximately two-month period. Before DNA extraction, prospective study blood samples were shipped either frozen or at room temperature.

On this clone: Its antigen remains undetermined. One base away there is no much larger clone; base qualities are not given.

The TCR originated in a woman in her forties or fifties who had recovered from COVID-19. What was sequenced was PBMCs or T cells enriched from blood (not recorded which). This receptor chain uses TRBV6-2 or TRBV6-3 and TRBJ2-7, with a weak D call of TRBD1 (5 bases match). The CDR3 reads CASSFPEAGNYEQYF. The DNA is as follows: TGTGCCAGCAGCTTTCCTGAGGCAGGGAACTACGAGCAGTACTTC.